This entry lists 18 T cell receptor beta chains sequenced from one sample in a study of blood T cell repertoires in COVID-19. TCRdb keeps only in-frame clones here, not all; method: immunoSEQ multiplex PCR. The sample includes 400,000 or so clones, around 90% of them seen just once. The sequenced sample consisted of PBMCs or T cells enriched from blood (not recorded which). Every receptor here comes from a man aged 18-30 years who had recovered from COVID-19.

J is TRBJ1-2 and V is TRBV9; D ambiguous. Trimming took 3 bases from V and 1 from J, leaving 7 bases between them. The CDR3 is 13 residues long. CDR1 is SGDLS, CDR2 YYNGEE, per germline. CDR3 coding DNA: TGTGCCAGCAGCGGGACTAGTAACTATGGCTACACCTTC. Protein product: CASSGTSNYGYTF. The entire variable domain, with the rest obtained from reference TRBV9 and TRBJ1-2, is as follows: DSGVTQTPKHLITATGQRVTLRCSPRSGDLSVYWYQQSLDQGLQFLIQYYNGEERAKGNILERFSAQQFPDLHSELNLSSLELGDSALYFCASSGTSNYGYTFGSGTRLTVV.

The V gene is TRBV15, the J gene TRBJ2-7; 8 nucleotides agree with TRBD1. The CDR3 has 17 amino acids. V shed 3 bases, J shed 3 bases, and the junction held 13 bases outside the gene matches. The V gene's germline CDR1 is LNHNV and CDR2 YYDKDF (reference sequence). The CDR3 nucleotides read TGTGCCACCAGCAGTAAGACAGGGGCGCAACCTTTCTACGAGCAGTACTTC. This translates into CATSSKTGAQPFYEQYF.

The count of this clone is one. J is TRBJ2-3 and V is TRBV12-3 or TRBV12-4; TRBD2 matches at 8 bases. V shed 7 bases, J shed 5 bases, and the junction held 5 bases outside the gene matches. This CDR3 comprises 13 residues. The CDR3 bases are TGTGCCAGCACCCCCCGGGGGGGAGATACGCAGTATTTT. This gives the protein CASTPRGGDTQYF.

The chain has TRBV6-5 and TRBJ1-5; 8 bases match TRBD1. After removal of 6 bases from V and 5 bases from J, the junction contained 6 bases not matched to a gene. This CDR3 comprises 14 residues. CDR1 and CDR2 (germline): MNHEY, SVGAGI. The CDR3 DNA reads TGTGCCAGCAGGAAGGACAGGGCCGATCAGCCCCAGCATTTT. Amino acids: CASRKDRADQPQHF.

This clone showed up just a few times. The rearrangement links TRBV19 to TRBJ1-2, with D uncertain. The germline CDR1 and CDR2 sequences are LNHDA and SQIVND (reference sequence). With 3 bases removed from V and 8 bases from J, the gap between germline ends came to 13 bases. This CDR3 region has 13 residues. The CDR3 loop reads CASSIQSLYGYTF. The DNA for the CDR3 is TGTGCCAGTAGTATCCAGTCCTTATACGGCTACACCTTC.

The J gene is TRBJ2-1, the V gene TRBV24-1; D perhaps matches TRBD2 (7 bases). V was clipped by 5 bases and J by 3 bases, with 10 bases between them. Germline V lookup: CDR1 KGHDR, CDR2 SFDVKD. The CDR3 length is 14 residues. CDR3 in amino acids: CATSGGGDYNEQFF. In DNA, the CDR3 is TGTGCCACCAGTGGAGGGGGGGACTACAATGAGCAGTTCTTC.

This clone has only one observation. The junction does not match germline at one end; this may be a read error. The V gene is TRBV5-8, the J gene TRBJ2-2; 7 bases are a match to TRBD1. The germline V gene has CDR1 SGHTS and CDR2 YDEGEE. The CDR3 consists of 15 residues. CDR3 protein: CAGSSRGRSTGELFF. For the CDR3, the DNA is TGTGCCGGCAGCTCGAGGGGGCGCAGCACCGGGGAGCTGTTTTTT.

V and J are TRBV28 and TRBJ1-6; tentatively, D is TRBD1 (6 bases). Per the germline V gene, CDR1 is MDHEN and CDR2 is SYDVKM. V lost 7 bases and J 6 bases, leaving 19 bases between the germline ends. This CDR3 has 16 amino acids. CDR3 sequence (DNA): TGTGCCAGCACTATTGGGGGGGCCTCCGGTAATTCACCCCTCCACTTT. It codes for CASTIGGASGNSPLHF. Supplemented by reference TRBV28 and TRBJ1-6, the full variable domain reads DVKVTQSSRYLVKRTGEKVFLECVQDMDHENMFWYRQDPGLGLRLIYFSYDVKMKEKGDIPEGYSVSREKKERFSLILESASTNQTSMYLCASTIGGASGNSPLHFGNGTRLTVT.

The chain carries TRBV6-5 and TRBJ1-5, with 9 bases fitting TRBD1. Germline V gene data show CDR1 as MNHEY and CDR2 as SVGAGI. The CDR3 sequence is 14 residues long. Trimming cost V 6 bases and J 4 bases; bases outside gene matches: 4. In nucleotides, the CDR3 is TGTGCCAGCAGGAGGACAGGGGAGAATCAGCCCCAGCATTTT. It codes for CASRRTGENQPQHF.

The chain couples TRBV7-3 to TRBJ2-1; 10 nucleotides line up with TRBD2. Germline CDR1 SGHTA, CDR2 FQGTGA. The V gene end was trimmed by 2 bases and the J gene end by 7 bases; junction bases not matched to a gene: 8. CDR3 length: 16 residues. As DNA, the CDR3 is TGTGCCAGCAGCTTAGAGGGACTAGCGTTGTGGAATGAGCAGTTCTTC. Its protein is CASSLEGLALWNEQFF. Combining the CDR3 with reference TRBV7-3 and TRBJ2-1 gives the whole variable domain GAGVSQTPSNKVTEKGKYVELRCDPISGHTALYWYRQSLGQGPEFLIYFQGTGAADDSGLPNDRFFAVRPEGSVSTLKIQRTERGDSAVYLCASSLEGLALWNEQFFGPGTRLTVL.

This rearrangement joins TRBV19 to TRBJ1-2; TRBD1 might be the D (6 bases). The CDR3 is made up of 14 amino acids. The V gene lost 6 bases and the J gene lost 4 bases, with 15 bases spanning the gap. Per germline, CDR1 LNHDA and CDR2 SQIVND (reference sequence). DNA of the CDR3: TGTGCCAGTAGCGAACCGGGACACGTCTATGGCTACACCTTC. Its protein product is CASSEPGHVYGYTF.

The chain recombines TRBV11-2 with TRBJ1-1; D possibly corresponds to TRBD1 (5 bases). V was pared by 6 bases and J by 11 bases, with 16 bases between. This CDR3 is 12 amino acids long. Germline CDR1 reads SGHAT; CDR2 reads FQNNGV. In nucleotides, the CDR3 is TGTGCCAGCAGTTCAGGGCCCCCCTGGGCTTTCTTT. This translates into CASSSGPPWAFF.

This clone appeared a few times. V and J are TRBV2 and TRBJ1-2; tentatively, D is TRBD1 (6 bases). This CDR3 comprises 14 residues. V was trimmed by 3 bases and J by 8 bases, leaving 16 bases between them. The germline V gene encodes CDR1 SNHLY and CDR2 FYNNEI. The CDR3 nucleotides are TGTGCCAGCAGTGAGGACAGTGCCGCGAGGGGCTACACCTTC. Its protein product is CASSEDSAARGYTF.

The chain recombines TRBV19 with TRBJ2-6; D call uncertain. The CDR3 is 17 amino acids. Germline assignment: CDR1 LNHDA and CDR2 SQIVND (reference sequence). Trimming left V 6 bases short and J 1 base short, with 16 bases between. The CDR3 DNA is TGTGCCAGTAGCGCACCACCTGGGCATTCTGGGGCCAACGTCCTGACTTTC. Translated, it gives CASSAPPGHSGANVLTF.

The J gene is TRBJ2-3, the V gene TRBV4-2; 11 bases match TRBD2. The CDR3 is 17 residues long. Germline trimming cut 4 bases from V and 1 base from J; bases unmatched to any gene: 7. From germline, CDR1 is LGHNA and CDR2 YNFKEQ. The CDR3 loop is CASSPTTLAGGTDTQYF. In DNA form, the CDR3 reads TGTGCCAGCAGCCCTACCACACTAGCGGGAGGCACAGATACGCAGTATTTT.

V gene TRBV6-5 combines with J gene TRBJ2-7; 9 bases map to TRBD1. The germline CDR1 and CDR2 sequences are MNHEY and SVGAGI. The J segment lost 3 bases and the V segment lost 4 bases, leaving 4 bases of the junction unmatched. CDR3 length equals 14 residues. The DNA for the CDR3 is TGTGCCAGCAGTTCCCTGGACAGGGGCTACGAGCAGTACTTC. Translated, it gives CASSSLDRGYEQYF.

Comments on this clone: With a much larger clone just one base away, this may be a read error. The chain links TRBV6-5 to TRBJ1-5; TRBD1 agrees at 9 bases. After removal of 6 bases from V and 1 base from J, the junction contained 1 base not matched to a gene. This CDR3 comprises 14 residues. The germline V gene has CDR1 MNHEY and CDR2 SVGAGI. The CDR3 DNA sequence: TGTGCCAGCAGGGGACAGGGAAGCAATCAGCCCCAGCATTTT. As protein: CASRGQGSNQPQHF.

This rearrangement joins TRBV6-5 to TRBJ2-7, with 10 positions matching TRBD2. CDR1 and CDR2 from the germline V gene are MNHEY and SVGAGI. The CDR3 spans 14 residues. V dropped 9 bases and J dropped 4; count of bases not matched to a gene: 9. The CDR3 nucleotides read TGTGCCAGTGCAACTAGCGGGGTGGAATACGAGCAGTACTTC. Its translation is CASATSGVEYEQYF.